The next 30 T cell receptor beta chains were all read from a single sample in a study of response to subunit inactivated influenza vaccine. TCRdb independently ran MiXCR on the RT-PCR reads; one entry per CDR3 protein. The data contain around 490,000 distinct CDR3 sequences, 6.5% to 8% of them singletons. The sequences come from PBMCs from blood, collected less than 30 months after vaccination. The receptors shown here come from a man aged 50 to 69 who received an inactivated influenza vaccine.

This clonotype has more than one count but fewer than ten. This chain joins TRBV11-3 and TRBJ2-3; 7 bases line up with TRBD2. The CDR3 runs 17 residues. Germline-derived CDR1 and CDR2 are SGHNT and YENEEA. The ends lost 1 base at V and 1 base at J; junction bases unmatched: 8. CDR3 region: CASSLGPASGRTDTQYF. As DNA, the CDR3 is TGTGCCAGCAGCTTAGGTCCGGCTAGCGGCCGCACAGATACGCAGTATTTT.

This clonotype was picked up many times. The V gene is TRBV7-9, the J gene TRBJ1-1, with D uncertain. Germline V gene lookup returns CDR1 SEHNR and CDR2 FQNEAQ (reference sequence). This CDR3 is built from 13 residues. Trimming removed 5 bases at V and 1 base at J, with 8 bases between. CDR3 coding DNA: TGTGCCAGCAGCCCCCGCCAGAACACTGAAGCTTTCTTT. Protein sequence: CASSPRQNTEAFF.

This clonotype was seen more than once but under ten times. The chain joins TRBV4-3 to TRBJ2-7; D remains unclear. The CDR3 is made up of 15 amino acids. The ends were cut back, 1 base at V and 6 bases at J, with 16 bases in the middle. Per germline, CDR1 LGHNA and CDR2 YSLEER. Here the CDR3 DNA reads TGCGCCAGCAGCCAAGTAAACCTTCCCCACCGCGAGCAGTACTTC. The encoded protein is CASSQVNLPHREQYF.

This clonotype was detected a few times. This chain joins TRBV5-5 and TRBJ2-2; TRBD2 is a possible D gene (6 bases). The CDR3 length is 16 residues. Germline V gene data show CDR1 as SGHKS and CDR2 as YYEKEE (reference sequence). Trimming pared 5 bases from V and 0 bases from J, leaving 14 bases between. CDR3 DNA: TGTGCCAGCAGTCCGCAGGGAGGCCCGAACACCGGGGAGCTGTTTTTT. This sequence encodes CASSPQGGPNTGELFF.

This clonotype was counted a few times. The chain employs TRBV4-2 and TRBJ2-6; no definite D call. Germline CDR1 is LGHNA and CDR2 is YNFKEQ. V lost 1 base and J lost 0, with 4 bases in between. The CDR3 sequence is 15 residues long. CDR3 sequence: CASSQGHSGANVLTF. Here the CDR3 DNA reads TGTGCCAGCAGCCAAGGCCACTCTGGGGCCAACGTCCTGACTTTC.

This clonotype was seen only a few times. This chain joins TRBV29-1 and TRBJ2-3, with a weak D call TRBD1 (5 bases). Germline V lookup: CDR1 SQVTM, CDR2 ANQGSEA. Trimming stripped 6 bases from V and 2 bases from J, with 18 bases between. The CDR3 is 15 amino acids. The DNA for the CDR3 is TGCAGCGTCAGGGTCGGACACCAATACACAGATACGCAGTATTTT. It yields the protein CSVRVGHQYTDTQYF.

This clonotype was seen only a few times. This chain uses TRBV5-1 with TRBJ1-6, with D maybe TRBD1 (5 bases). Between the trimmed V and J ends, which lost 2 bases and 7 bases, there was a span of 10 bases. The CDR3 runs to 14 residues. Germline V lookup: CDR1 SGHRS, CDR2 YFSETQ. The CDR3 DNA is TGCGCCAGCAGCTTTCGTGAGGGGAATTCACCCCTCCACTTT. Its protein is CASSFREGNSPLHF.

The chain uses TRBV2 and TRBJ2-1, with 13 bases fitting TRBD2. Losses at the gene ends were 7 bases for V and 5 bases for J; bases not matched to a gene: 2. This CDR3 has 14 residues. Germline V gives CDR1 SNHLY, CDR2 FYNNEI. For the CDR3, the DNA is TGTGCCAGCACGGGGACTAGCGGGGACAATGAGCAGTTCTTC. This codes for CASTGTSGDNEQFF. Filled out from reference TRBV2 and TRBJ2-1, the complete variable domain reads EPEVTQTPSHQVTQMGQEVILRCVPISNHLYFYWYRQILGQKVEFLVSFYNNEISEKSEIFDDQFSVERPDGSNFTLKIRSTKLEDSAMYFCASTGTSGDNEQFFGPGTRLTVL.

This chain links TRBV12-3 or TRBV12-4 with TRBJ2-2; 8 nucleotides align to TRBD1. CDR3 length equals 13 residues. Trimming removed 7 bases from V and 5 bases from J; junction bases left unmatched: 3. The CDR3 bases are TGTGCCAGCACCCGGACAGGGACCGGGGAGCTGTTTTTT. Translation gives CASTRTGTGELFF.

This clonotype was counted many times. This rearrangement joins TRBV5-1 to TRBJ1-6, with D hard to call. This CDR3 is 15 amino acids long. Per the germline V gene, CDR1 is SGHRS and CDR2 is YFSETQ. The ends were cut back, 4 bases at V and 5 bases at J, with 13 bases in the middle. The CDR3 reads CASSLRVTDNSPLHF. The DNA for the CDR3 is TGCGCCAGCAGCCTCCGGGTCACAGATAATTCACCCCTCCACTTT.

This clonotype has a handful of counts. The chain is built from TRBV10-1 and TRBJ2-3; 7 nucleotides agree with TRBD1. CDR1 and CDR2 (germline): WNHNN, SYGVQD (reference sequence). With V trimmed by 10 bases and J by 10 bases, 14 bases remained unmatched. The CDR3 loop spans 13 amino acids. In DNA form, the CDR3 reads TGCGCCACATTCGACAGGGAACGCAAAGCGCAGTATTTT. Residues: CATFDRERKAQYF.

At least ten counts were recorded for this clonotype. Its ends do not fully match the called genes, so a read error is possible. This chain links TRBV7-7 with TRBJ2-1; TRBD2 agrees at 8 bases. Per the germline V gene, CDR1 is SSHAT and CDR2 is FNYEAQ (reference sequence). There are 15 residues in the CDR3. The chain's CDR3 is CASSLEPSGGYEQFF. The DNA for the CDR3 is TGTGCTAGCAGCCTCGAGCCCAGCGGGGGTTATGAGCAGTTCTTC. Together with reference TRBV7-7 and TRBJ2-1, the CDR3 gives the full variable domain: GAGVSQSPRYKVTKRGQDVTLRCDPISSHATLYWYQQALGQGPEFLTYFNYEAQPDKSGLPSDRFSAERPEGSISTLTIQRTEQRDSAMYRCASSLEPSGGYEQFFGPGTRLTVL.

The chain links TRBV27 to TRBJ1-5; no clear D gene. Trimming stripped 3 bases from V and 5 bases from J, with 8 bases between. The CDR3 runs 13 residues. From germline, CDR1 is MNHEY and CDR2 SMNVEV (reference sequence). Written as DNA, the CDR3 is TGTGCCAGCAGTTTGATGGGGTATCAGCCCCAGCATTTT. As protein: CASSLMGYQPQHF.

The rearrangement joins TRBV7-9 to TRBJ2-7; 14 positions agree with TRBD2. The CDR3 covers 15 residues. CDR1 and CDR2 from the germline V gene are SEHNR and FQNEAQ (reference sequence). V was clipped by 5 bases and J by 5 bases; unmatched bases: 5. The CDR3 DNA follows: TGTGCCAGCAGCCCCGGGACTAGCGGGAGTAACGAGCAGTACTTC. Translated, it gives CASSPGTSGSNEQYF. The full variable domain, rest sourced from reference TRBV7-9 and TRBJ2-7, is DTGVSQNPRHKITKRGQNVTFRCDPISEHNRLYWYRQTLGQGPEFLTYFQNEAQLEKSRLLSDRFSAERPKGSFSTLEIQRTEQGDSAMYLCASSPGTSGSNEQYFGPGTRLTVT.

This chain links TRBV4-2 with TRBJ1-5; D remains unclear. This CDR3 comprises 15 residues. The ends were cut back, 1 base at V and 4 bases at J, with 11 bases in the middle. CDR1 and CDR2 (germline): LGHNA, YNFKEQ. The CDR3 sequence is CASSQVPQVNQPQHF. The CDR3 coding sequence is TGTGCCAGCAGCCAAGTCCCTCAGGTGAATCAGCCCCAGCATTTT.

The table lists this clonotype with many counts. The V call is TRBV20-1, the J call TRBJ2-3, with D unresolved. The CDR3 is 13 residues long. Trimming pared 5 bases from V and 0 bases from J, leaving 9 bases between. Germline CDR1 is DFQATT and CDR2 is SNEGSKA (reference sequence). The CDR3 DNA is TGCAGTGCTGCAGCGTTAAGCACAGATACGCAGTATTTT. Translation: CSAAALSTDTQYF.

This clonotype has ten or more counts. The chain is built from TRBV12-3 or TRBV12-4 and TRBJ2-7; D remains unclear. The CDR3 extends over 14 amino acids. V gave up 5 bases and J gave up 0 bases, with 11 bases separating them. The CDR3 nucleotides read TGTGCCAGCAGTCGCTGGGGATCCTCCTACGAGCAGTACTTC. Protein: CASSRWGSSYEQYF.

In this sample, this clonotype turned up a few times. This chain connects TRBV24-1 to TRBJ2-5; tentative D call: TRBD1 (7 bases). Trimming removed 5 bases from V and 0 bases from J, with 9 bases in between. Germline V gene data show CDR1 as KGHDR and CDR2 as SFDVKD. This CDR3 is 14 amino acids long. The CDR3 DNA reads TGTGCCACCAGTGCAGGGGGGTACCAAGAGACCCAGTACTTC. Amino acid sequence: CATSAGGYQETQYF.

In this sample, this clonotype turned up many times. This chain links TRBV5-1 with TRBJ2-5, with TRBD2 matching over 7 bases. The V segment lost 0 bases and the J segment 3 bases; nucleotides outside the gene matches: 5. Per germline, CDR1 SGHRS and CDR2 YFSETQ. The CDR3 loop spans 15 amino acids. CDR3 bases: TGCGCCAGCAGCTTGGGGTCTAGCGGTGAAGAGACCCAGTACTTC. As protein: CASSLGSSGEETQYF.

This clonotype showed up just a few times. The J gene is TRBJ1-1, the V gene TRBV5-1, with D unresolved. This CDR3 comprises 15 residues. The germline CDR1 and CDR2 sequences are SGHRS and YFSETQ. Trimming removed 0 bases from V and 3 bases from J, with 12 bases in between. CDR3 loop: CASSLVVGLDTEAFF. In nucleotides, the CDR3 is TGCGCCAGCAGCTTGGTTGTGGGCTTGGACACTGAAGCTTTCTTT.

This clonotype was observed a few times. V and J are TRBV7-2 and TRBJ1-1; no definite D call. The germline V gene encodes CDR1 SGHTA and CDR2 FQGNSA. The CDR3 is 13 residues long. V was pared by 4 bases and J by 3 bases, with 9 bases between. In DNA form, the CDR3 reads TGTGCCAGCAGCTACTGGGGTTACACTGAAGCTTTCTTT. Amino acids: CASSYWGYTEAFF.

This clonotype was counted at least ten times. The J gene is TRBJ2-1, the V gene TRBV29-1; TRBD2 matches 7 bases. V lost 6 bases and J lost 7; bases outside the gene matches: 12. Germline assignment: CDR1 SQVTM and CDR2 ANQGSEA. The CDR3 covers 14 residues. CDR3 nucleotide sequence: TGCAGCGTCTTTGACTACGGGACTATAAATGAGCAGTTCTTC. It is translated as CSVFDYGTINEQFF.

The rearrangement uses TRBV6-2 or TRBV6-3 and TRBJ2-7; TRBD1 matches at 10 bases. There are 16 residues in the CDR3. V shed 3 bases and J 5 bases; nucleotides not matched to a gene: 10. Germline loops: CDR1 MNHEY, CDR2 SVGEGT. The CDR3 region is CASSYRDRGSWDEQYF. In nucleotides, the CDR3 is TGTGCCAGCAGTTATCGGGACAGGGGAAGTTGGGACGAGCAGTACTTC.

In DNA, the CDR3 is TGTGCCAGCAGCTTAGCGATACCAGCGGGACTTCAGGTGGATACGCAGTATTTT. Protein: CASSLAIPAGLQVDTQYF. V and J are TRBV7-2 and TRBJ2-3; 7 bases match TRBD2. Germline CDR1 reads SGHTA; CDR2 reads FQGNSA. V gave up 0 bases and J gave up 6 bases; unmatched junction bases: 15. The CDR3 totals 18 residues.

Many counts were recorded for this clonotype. This chain uses TRBV7-2 with TRBJ2-3; 7 bases match TRBD1. This CDR3 contains 12 residues. The V and J ends lost 4 bases and 11 bases, in that order; junction bases with no gene match: 6. CDR1 and CDR2 (germline): SGHTA, FQGNSA. The CDR3 region has the DNA TGTGCCAGCAGCTCGACAGGGAGTAGGCAGTATTTT. Translating gives CASSSTGSRQYF.

This clonotype was detected a few times. The chain combines TRBV7-9 with TRBJ2-7, with D perhaps matching TRBD1 (6 bases). This CDR3 is 15 amino acids long. The germline V gene encodes CDR1 SEHNR and CDR2 FQNEAQ (reference sequence). With 1 base removed from V and 6 bases from J, the gap between germline ends came to 16 bases. CDR3 in amino acids: CASSLEGDPLVEQYF. The CDR3 nucleotides read TGTGCCAGCAGCTTAGAGGGGGACCCCTTGGTCGAGCAGTACTTC.

There are many counts of this clonotype. The J gene is TRBJ1-2, the V gene TRBV10-1; D remains unclear. This CDR3 is built from 14 residues. The V end was cut by 3 bases, the J end by 2 bases, with 10 bases between. CDR1 and CDR2 from the germline V gene are WNHNN and SYGVQD (reference sequence). This chain's CDR3 is CASSDTGTNYGYTF. The CDR3 nucleotides are TGCGCCAGCAGTGACACGGGAACGAACTATGGCTACACCTTC.

This clonotype was recorded a few times. The chain carries TRBV19 and TRBJ2-2, with 12 bases matching TRBD1. Germline V gene sequence: CDR1 LNHDA, CDR2 SQIVND (reference sequence). The CDR3 spans 16 residues. V lost 6 bases and J lost 7; bases outside the gene matches: 9. CDR3 region: CASRGGTGGRIGELFF. CDR3 in DNA: TGTGCCAGTAGAGGAGGGACAGGGGGCAGGATCGGGGAGCTGTTTTTT. The full variable domain, with the rest looked up from reference TRBV19 and TRBJ2-2, is DGGITQSPKYLFRKEGQNVTLSCEQNLNHDAMYWYRQDPGQGLRLIYYSQIVNDFQKGDIAEGYSVSREKKESFPLTVTSAQKNPTAFYLCASRGGTGGRIGELFFGEGSRLTVL.

This chain uses TRBV11-1 with TRBJ1-1; possible D gene TRBD1, 6 bases. This CDR3 has 19 amino acids. Germline lookup yields CDR1 SGHAT and CDR2 FQDESV (reference sequence). V was pared by 5 bases and J by 3 bases, with 28 bases between. CDR3 region: CASSQTYFPQGGGDTEAFF. In DNA, the CDR3 is TGTGCCAGCAGCCAGACCTACTTCCCACAGGGAGGTGGTGACACTGAAGCTTTCTTT.

The sample holds a few counts of this clonotype. The genes are TRBV4-1 and TRBJ2-1, with D tentatively TRBD1 (7 bases). Germline CDR1 is MGHRA and CDR2 is YSYEKL. V was clipped by 6 bases and J by 7 bases, with 19 bases between them. This CDR3 is built from 15 residues. CDR3 sequence (DNA): TGCGCCAGCAGTCCCGGGCACCAGGGGGGTAATGAGCAGTTCTTC. As protein: CASSPGHQGGNEQFF.